Each of the 15 T cell receptor beta chains below was sequenced from the same sample in a study of T cells in Graves' hyperthyroidism and ophthalmopathy. From RNA transcripts, TCR beta CDR3 regions were amplified. The HTBI primer set drove a first-round RT-PCR of the TCR CDR3. TCRdb passed the multiplex PCR reads through MiXCR, listing each CDR3 protein once. Of 490,000 or so distinct CDR3 sequences in the sample, approximately 20% were seen once. What was sequenced was blood. These TCRs come from a man aged 40-55 years with Graves' ophthalmopathy.

The chain recombines TRBV28 with TRBJ2-7; a possible D gene is TRBD1 (6 bases). The CDR3 sequence is 14 residues long. The V end was cut by 5 bases, the J end by 1 base, with 12 bases between. CDR1 MDHEN and CDR2 SYDVKM come from the germline V gene. The CDR3 sequence is CASSVGTLSYEQYF. CDR3 DNA sequence: TGTGCCAGCAGTGTCGGGACACTGTCCTACGAGCAGTACTTC.

Ten or more counts support this clonotype. The CDR3 DNA reads as TGTGCCAGCACCCCGGGTGAGGGACGAGATTACTCCTACGAGCAGTACTTC. Translated: CASTPGEGRDYSYEQYF. The chain recombines TRBV28 with TRBJ2-7; D tentatively fits TRBD1 or TRBD2 (5 bases each). Germline V gene data show CDR1 as MDHEN and CDR2 as SYDVKM. This CDR3 has 17 amino acids. V lost 7 bases to trimming and J lost 0 bases, with 22 bases between them.

This clonotype was recorded many times. J is TRBJ2-1 and V is TRBV3-1; 11 bases are shared with TRBD2. CDR3 length: 16 residues. The V and J ends lost 3 bases and 4 bases, in that order; junction bases with no gene match: 5. CDR1 is LGHDT and CDR2 is YNNKEL in the germline V gene (reference sequence). The CDR3 sequence is CASSQAGTSGYNEQFF. In nucleotides, the CDR3 is TGTGCCAGCAGCCAGGCCGGGACTAGCGGATACAATGAGCAGTTCTTC.

J is TRBJ1-5 and V is TRBV20-1, with D perhaps matching TRBD1 (5 bases). Germline V lookup: CDR1 DFQATT, CDR2 SNEGSKA (reference sequence). This CDR3 region has 14 residues. Trimming stripped 6 bases from V and 2 bases from J, with 14 bases between. The CDR3, as DNA: TGCAGTGCAAGGTCGGGGGATCGCAATCAGCCCCAGCATTTT. Translating it yields CSARSGDRNQPQHF.

In the case of this clonotype: Being one base from a much bigger clone, this may be a read error. This rearrangement joins TRBV27 to TRBJ1-2; D gene uncertain. CDR1 MNHEY and CDR2 SMNVEV come from the germline V gene (reference sequence). The CDR3 covers 11 residues. CDR3 nucleotide sequence: TGTGCCAGCAAGACTAACTATGGCTACGCCTTC. Its protein is CASKTNYGYAF.

This clonotype was seen at least ten times. V and J are TRBV2 and TRBJ2-1, with 14 bases identical to TRBD2. The V gene's germline CDR1 is SNHLY and CDR2 FYNNEI. The CDR3 has 14 residues. Losses at the gene ends were 6 bases for V and 6 bases for J; bases not matched to a gene: 1. The CDR3 is CASRGLAGVNEQFF. CDR3 nucleotides: TGTGCCAGCAGGGGACTAGCGGGAGTCAATGAGCAGTTCTTC.

The genes are TRBV7-9 and TRBJ2-2, with a possible D match to TRBD1 (6 bases). Germline assignment: CDR1 SEHNR and CDR2 FQNEAQ (reference sequence). This CDR3 region has 16 residues. Trimming removed 4 bases at V and 1 base at J, with 13 bases between. The CDR3 DNA reads as TGTGCCAGCAGCTCCATGGACAGCGGGAACACCGGGGAGCTGTTTTTT. Translation gives CASSSMDSGNTGELFF. Drawing the rest from reference TRBV7-9 and TRBJ2-2, the complete variable domain is DTGVSQNPRHKITKRGQNVTFRCDPISEHNRLYWYRQTLGQGPEFLTYFQNEAQLEKSRLLSDRFSAERPKGSFSTLEIQRTEQGDSAMYLCASSSMDSGNTGELFFGEGSRLTVL.

This clonotype has a handful of counts. This chain links TRBV6-1 with TRBJ2-1, with 7 bases that match TRBD1. The CDR3 is made up of 16 amino acids. Germline V CDR1 and CDR2: MNHNS, SASEGT. V lost 6 bases to trimming and J lost 6 bases; unmatched junction nucleotides: 14. CDR3 region: CASSAHRDSTFNEQFF. The CDR3 nucleotides are TGTGCCAGCAGCGCCCACCGGGACAGTACTTTCAATGAGCAGTTCTTC.

The chain carries TRBV18 and TRBJ2-7, with TRBD2 identical over 14 bases. Trimming removed 1 base from V and 3 bases from J; junction bases left unmatched: 5. Per germline, CDR1 KGHSH and CDR2 LQKENI. The CDR3 spans 17 residues. Here the CDR3 reads CASSPQAGTSGSYEQYF. DNA for the CDR3: TGTGCCAGCTCACCACAGGCTGGGACTAGCGGGAGCTACGAGCAGTACTTC.

This clonotype turned up a few times. The chain combines TRBV7-9 with TRBJ2-1; either TRBD1 or TRBD2 may supply D (5 bases each). V was cut by 5 bases and J by 5 bases, with 13 bases left in between. This CDR3 has 14 residues. From germline, CDR1 is SEHNR and CDR2 FQNEAQ (reference sequence). The CDR3 DNA reads as TGTGCCAGCAGCGGGGGACGGCAAGACAATGAGCAGTTCTTC. This translates into CASSGGRQDNEQFF. Drawing the rest from reference TRBV7-9 and TRBJ2-1, the complete variable domain is DTGVSQNPRHKITKRGQNVTFRCDPISEHNRLYWYRQTLGQGPEFLTYFQNEAQLEKSRLLSDRFSAERPKGSFSTLEIQRTEQGDSAMYLCASSGGRQDNEQFFGPGTRLTVL.

The sample holds a few counts of this clonotype. The genes are TRBV7-6 and TRBJ2-1, with TRBD2 identical over 7 bases. With 3 bases clipped from V and 10 bases from J, the junction kept 6 bases outside the gene matches. Germline lookup yields CDR1 SGHVS and CDR2 FNYEAQ. This CDR3 contains 13 residues. CDR3 sequence: CASSFRLADEQFF. The CDR3 DNA reads as TGTGCCAGCAGCTTCCGACTAGCAGACGAGCAGTTCTTC.

This clonotype was seen repeatedly, ten times or more. The V and J genes are TRBV28 and TRBJ1-1; 7 bases are a match to TRBD1. Germline values: CDR1 MDHEN, CDR2 SYDVKM. The CDR3 is 15 residues long. With 4 bases clipped from V and 10 bases from J, the junction kept 15 bases outside the gene matches. The CDR3 sequence is CASSSGGQSSPGAFF. CDR3 DNA sequence: TGTGCCAGCAGTTCGGGGGGACAGAGCTCCCCCGGAGCTTTCTTT.

This clonotype occurred a few times. This chain connects TRBV7-6 to TRBJ2-2; 7 nucleotides align to TRBD1. The CDR3 contains 18 residues. After removal of 2 bases from V and 0 bases from J, the junction contained 9 bases not matched to a gene. Germline V CDR1 and CDR2: SGHVS, FNYEAQ. Written as DNA, the CDR3 is TGTGCCAGCAGCTTACTCACAGGGCAGGGGGCGAACACCGGGGAGCTGTTTTTT. Its translation is CASSLLTGQGANTGELFF.

This clonotype came up a few times. This chain connects TRBV5-6 to TRBJ2-7; D unresolved. Germline CDR1 SGHDT, CDR2 YYEEEE. V was cut by 4 bases and J by 7 bases, with 15 bases left in between. The CDR3 is 13 amino acids. The chain's CDR3 is CASSPDASTEQYF. DNA for the CDR3: TGTGCCAGCAGCCCGGACGCCTCCACGGAGCAGTACTTC.

This clonotype has ten or more counts. J is TRBJ1-2 and V is TRBV7-3; tentative D call: TRBD1 (5 bases). Germline V gene lookup returns CDR1 SGHTA and CDR2 FQGTGA. Trimming took off 6 bases at V and 7 bases at J, with 24 bases between the two ends. The CDR3 is 16 amino acids. The CDR3 DNA reads TGTGCCAGCAGTCTTTCAGGCGGGGGGGGACCGGGTGGCTACACCTTC. Translating it yields CASSLSGGGGPGGYTF.